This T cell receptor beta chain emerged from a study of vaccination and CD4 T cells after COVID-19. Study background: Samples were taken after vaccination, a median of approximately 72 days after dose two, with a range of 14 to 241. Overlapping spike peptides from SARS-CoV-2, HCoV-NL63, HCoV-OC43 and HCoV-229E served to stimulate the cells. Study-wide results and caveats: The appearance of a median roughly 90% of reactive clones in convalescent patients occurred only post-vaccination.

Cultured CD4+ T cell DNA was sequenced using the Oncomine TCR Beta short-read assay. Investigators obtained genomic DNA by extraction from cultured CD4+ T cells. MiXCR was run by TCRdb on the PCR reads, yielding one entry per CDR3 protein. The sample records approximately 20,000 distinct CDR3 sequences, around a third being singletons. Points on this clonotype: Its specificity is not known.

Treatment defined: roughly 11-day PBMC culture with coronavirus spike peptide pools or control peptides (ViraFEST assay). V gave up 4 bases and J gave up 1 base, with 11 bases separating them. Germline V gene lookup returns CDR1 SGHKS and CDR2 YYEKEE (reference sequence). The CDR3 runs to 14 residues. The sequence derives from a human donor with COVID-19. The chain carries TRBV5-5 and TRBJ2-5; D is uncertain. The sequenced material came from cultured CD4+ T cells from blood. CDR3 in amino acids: CASSPPPRQETQYF. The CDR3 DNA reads TGTGCCAGCAGCCCGCCCCCGCGCCAAGAGACCCAGTACTTC.